These 26 T cell receptor beta chains were all obtained from the same sample, sequenced in a study of T cells in localized non-small cell lung cancer. The assay was immunoSEQ multiplex PCR, and TCRdb's table has in-frame clones only and misses some. This sample has about 59,000 clones, with roughly nine tenths found just once. Material: peripheral blood, obtained before any cancer treatment. The receptor source for this set is a woman between 35 and 75 years old with stage I lung adenocarcinoma.

This clone was counted a few times. The chain employs TRBV5-1 and TRBJ2-7, with 14 bases aligning to TRBD2. J gave up 4 bases and V 4 bases, and 7 bases lay outside the gene matches. The CDR3 is 16 residues long. Germline V gives CDR1 SGHRS, CDR2 YFSETQ. CDR3 sequence: CASSGGLAGVVYEQYF. DNA of the CDR3: TGCGCCAGCAGCGGGGGACTAGCGGGGGTTGTATACGAGCAGTACTTC.

The J gene is TRBJ1-5, the V gene TRBV6-1, with D possibly being TRBD1 (5 bases). CDR3 length: 14 residues. CDR1 is MNHNS and CDR2 is SASEGT in the germline V gene. Deletions cut 2 bases from V and 5 bases from J, with 10 bases between. CDR3 sequence: CASSEWGEDQPQHF. The CDR3 nucleotides are TGTGCCAGCAGTGAATGGGGGGAGGATCAGCCCCAGCATTTT.

The chain links TRBV6-5 to TRBJ1-1; no clear D. The CDR3 is 15 amino acids. V was trimmed by 2 bases and J by 2 bases, leaving 12 bases between them. In germline, CDR1 is MNHEY, CDR2 SVGAGI. CDR3 region: CASSYLSLSNTEAFF. The CDR3 DNA reads TGTGCCAGCAGTTACCTCTCACTATCCAACACTGAAGCTTTCTTT.

The V call is TRBV5-1, the J call TRBJ1-1; 9 bases are a match to TRBD1. CDR1 is SGHRS and CDR2 is YFSETQ in the germline V gene. J gave up 2 bases and V 3 bases, and 5 bases lay outside the gene matches. This CDR3 spans 15 amino acids. CDR3 nucleotide sequence: TGCGCCAGCAGCTCCATGACAGGGGGTAACACTGAAGCTTTCTTT. As protein: CASSSMTGGNTEAFF. Together with reference TRBV5-1 and TRBJ1-1, the CDR3 gives the full variable domain: KAGVTQTPRYLIKTRGQQVTLSCSPISGHRSVSWYQQTPGQGLQFLFEYFSETQRNKGNFPGRFSGRQFSNSRSEMNVSTLELGDSALYLCASSSMTGGNTEAFFGQGTRLTVV.

The chain recombines TRBV11-2 with TRBJ2-1; the D gene is possibly TRBD1 (6 bases). V shed 0 bases and J shed 4 bases, with 7 bases lying between them. The CDR3 is 14 residues long. In germline, CDR1 is SGHAT, CDR2 FQNNGV. The CDR3 loop is CASSLERGYNEQFF. Here the CDR3 DNA reads TGTGCCAGCAGCTTAGAAAGGGGGTACAATGAGCAGTTCTTC.

The chain uses TRBV5-4 and TRBJ1-1, with TRBD1 as a possible D gene (5 bases). The CDR3 is 14 residues long. The germline CDR1 and CDR2 sequences are SGHNT and YYREEE (reference sequence). V was cut by 4 bases and J by 0 bases, with 10 bases left in between. The CDR3 reads CASSRTGMNTEAFF. In nucleotides, the CDR3 is TGTGCCAGCAGCCGCACAGGTATGAACACTGAAGCTTTCTTT. Combining the CDR3 with reference TRBV5-4 and TRBJ1-1 gives the whole variable domain ETGVTQSPTHLIKTRGQQVTLRCSSQSGHNTVSWYQQALGQGPQFIFQYYREEENGRGNFPPRFSGLQFPNYSSELNVNALELDDSALYLCASSRTGMNTEAFFGQGTRLTVV.

The chain joins TRBV4-2 to TRBJ1-1; unclear D gene. There are 14 residues in the CDR3. Germline CDR1 is LGHNA and CDR2 is YNFKEQ. The V gene lost 0 bases and the J gene lost 2 bases, with 7 bases spanning the gap. The CDR3 nucleotides read TGTGCCAGCAGCCAAGATCACGGAAACACTGAAGCTTTCTTT. Translation gives CASSQDHGNTEAFF.

The gene calls are TRBV28 and TRBJ2-7, with a weak D call TRBD2 (6 bases). This CDR3 is 14 amino acids long. Trimming pared 2 bases from V and 4 bases from J, leaving 12 bases between. Germline CDR1 and CDR2: MDHEN and SYDVKM. The CDR3 region is CASSLGPGRYEQYF. In DNA form, the CDR3 reads TGTGCCAGCAGTTTAGGGCCGGGGAGGTACGAGCAGTACTTC.

This chain uses TRBV2 with TRBJ1-1, with 7 bases lining up with TRBD1. Germline CDR1 and CDR2: SNHLY and FYNNEI. The CDR3 is 13 amino acids. With 8 bases clipped from V and 4 bases from J, the junction kept 7 bases outside the gene matches. DNA of the CDR3: TGTGCCAGCCAGAGGGGGCAGATCACTGAAGCTTTCTTT. Translation: CASQRGQITEAFF.

The rearrangement uses TRBV11-1 and TRBJ2-5; no clear D gene. V shed 3 bases and J shed 1 base, with 0 bases lying between them. Per the germline V gene, CDR1 is SGHAT and CDR2 is FQDESV (reference sequence). The CDR3 has 11 amino acids. CDR3 protein: CASSFQETQYF. CDR3 in DNA: TGTGCCAGCAGCTTCCAAGAGACCCAGTACTTC.

This clone was seen a single time. This chain links TRBV5-5 with TRBJ1-5, with 8 bases fitting TRBD1. Germline-derived CDR1 and CDR2 are SGHKS and YYEKEE (reference sequence). Trimming removed 5 bases from V and 2 bases from J; junction bases left unmatched: 3. The CDR3 covers 14 residues. The DNA for the CDR3 is TGTGCCAGCAGTTCGGGACAGGGCAATCAGCCCCAGCATTTT. Translated, it gives CASSSGQGNQPQHF.

V usage is TRBV7-9 and J usage is TRBJ2-2; D is perhaps TRBD1 or TRBD2 (5 bases each). With 4 bases removed from V and 4 bases from J, the gap between germline ends came to 16 bases. The CDR3 spans 16 residues. The germline CDR1 and CDR2 sequences are SEHNR and FQNEAQ (reference sequence). CDR3 bases: TGTGCCAGCAGCTCCGCCGGGACCCTTCTCACCGGGGAGCTGTTTTTT. Its translation is CASSSAGTLLTGELFF.

The chain carries TRBV19 and TRBJ1-1; the D is unclear. The CDR3 totals 15 residues. Looked up from germline, CDR1 is LNHDA and CDR2 is SQIVND (reference sequence). Trimming pared 0 bases from V and 1 base from J, leaving 9 bases between. CDR3 coding DNA: TGTGCCAGTAGTATAGATAGGAGGGAGAACACTGAAGCTTTCTTT. It yields the protein CASSIDRRENTEAFF.

The chain is built from TRBV11-2 and TRBJ2-1; TRBD2 agrees at 7 bases. CDR3 length: 16 amino acids. Trimming cost V 2 bases and J 5 bases; bases outside gene matches: 9. Germline CDR1 is SGHAT and CDR2 is FQNNGV. In nucleotides, the CDR3 is TGTGCCAGCAGCTTAAGGGGCGGGGGTACCGACAATGAGCAGTTCTTC. It yields the protein CASSLRGGGTDNEQFF.

CDR3 in amino acids: CASSTPGPAAGEQFF. The CDR3 DNA sequence: TGTGCCAGCAGTACCCCGGGACCAGCGGCGGGTGAGCAGTTCTTC. The rearrangement uses TRBV25-1 and TRBJ2-1; D might be TRBD1 or TRBD2, each matching 5 bases. Trimming removed 5 bases from V and 9 bases from J, with 20 bases in between. CDR3 size: 15 residues. Per germline, CDR1 MGHDK and CDR2 SYGVNS.

The chain employs TRBV6-6 and TRBJ1-6; D not certain. With 0 bases removed from V and 7 bases from J, the gap between germline ends came to 13 bases. Germline assignment: CDR1 MNHNY and CDR2 SVGAGI (reference sequence). This CDR3 has 16 amino acids. CDR3 bases: TGTGCCAGCAGTTACTCGACCCAGGTTTCCAATTCACCCCTCCACTTT. Its protein product is CASSYSTQVSNSPLHF.

The genes are TRBV28 and TRBJ2-7, with 8 bases aligning to TRBD1. CDR1 and CDR2 (germline): MDHEN, SYDVKM. Trimming at V came to 6 bases and at J to 2 bases, leaving 9 bases not matched to a gene. CDR3 length: 15 residues. DNA for the CDR3: TGTGCCAGCAGCCCTAGGGGGACAGGAGCCTACGAGCAGTACTTC. It encodes CASSPRGTGAYEQYF. The variable domain in full, completed from reference TRBV28 and TRBJ2-7, reads DVKVTQSSRYLVKRTGEKVFLECVQDMDHENMFWYRQDPGLGLRLIYFSYDVKMKEKGDIPEGYSVSREKKERFSLILESASTNQTSMYLCASSPRGTGAYEQYFGPGTRLTVT.

This rearrangement joins TRBV7-2 to TRBJ1-2; maybe TRBD1 (5 bases). This CDR3 comprises 15 residues. V lost 5 bases and J lost 6, with 19 bases in between. Germline CDR1 SGHTA, CDR2 FQGNSA. The CDR3 spells CASSTRRAGFDGYTF. CDR3 nucleotide sequence: TGTGCCAGCAGCACTCGACGTGCAGGGTTCGATGGCTACACCTTC.

In its sample, this clone was seen a few times. The chain employs TRBV28 and TRBJ1-2; 12 positions agree with TRBD1. CDR3 length equals 14 residues. CDR1 MDHEN and CDR2 SYDVKM come from the germline V gene. After removal of 4 bases from V and 8 bases from J, the junction contained 5 bases not matched to a gene. The CDR3 nucleotides are TGTGCCAGCAGTTGGGGACAGGGGGCGGGCGGCTACACCTTC. Residues: CASSWGQGAGGYTF.

The V call is TRBV6-6, the J call TRBJ2-2; TRBD1 aligns across 10 bases. The J segment lost 4 bases and the V segment lost 11 bases, leaving 13 bases of the junction unmatched. The CDR3 runs 16 residues. Germline V gene sequence: CDR1 MNHNY, CDR2 SVGAGI (reference sequence). The CDR3 bases are TGTGCCTGCACTTTGACGGGACAGGGGCGCACCGGGGAGCTGTTTTTT. Translated, it gives CACTLTGQGRTGELFF.

The V gene is TRBV27, the J gene TRBJ2-1; 14 bases fit TRBD2. The CDR3 is 20 residues long. Trimming at V came to 5 bases and at J to 1 base, leaving 13 bases not matched to a gene. Germline V gene sequence: CDR1 MNHEY, CDR2 SMNVEV (reference sequence). The CDR3 loop reads CASSLTPGTSGSGSYNEQFF. CDR3 bases: TGTGCCAGCAGTCTAACCCCCGGGACTAGCGGGAGTGGGTCCTACAATGAGCAGTTCTTC.

This clone was counted a few times. DNA for the CDR3: TGTGCCAGTACTTTCGGTTCCAATCAGCCCCAGCATTTT. It yields the protein CASTFGSNQPQHF. The chain combines TRBV19 with TRBJ1-5; D remains ambiguous. The CDR3 is 13 amino acids. Germline V CDR1 and CDR2: LNHDA, SQIVND (reference sequence). The V and J ends lost 7 bases and 3 bases respectively, with 10 bases between them.

V gene TRBV6-6 combines with J gene TRBJ1-4, with D possibly TRBD1 on 5 matching bases. V lost 3 bases, J lost 7 bases, and 15 bases lay in between. Germline lookup yields CDR1 MNHNY and CDR2 SVGAGI (reference sequence). This CDR3 region has 15 residues. This chain's CDR3 is CASSYGVGGGEKLFF. The CDR3 DNA sequence: TGTGCCAGCAGTTATGGTGTCGGTGGGGGTGAAAAACTGTTTTTT.

The chain joins TRBV6-1 to TRBJ1-1; tentative D call: TRBD1 (5 bases). The CDR3 has 14 residues. Germline-derived CDR1 and CDR2 are MNHNS and SASEGT. Trimming cost V 7 bases and J 1 base, with 13 bases left between them. The CDR3, as DNA: TGTGCCAGCACCTCTTCAACAGGGAACACTGAAGCTTTCTTT. This codes for CASTSSTGNTEAFF.

The V and J genes are TRBV29-1 and TRBJ2-3; 7 nucleotides match TRBD1. CDR1 is SQVTM, CDR2 ANQGSEA, per germline. This CDR3 spans 11 amino acids. V shed 8 bases, J shed 8 bases, and the junction held 7 bases outside the gene matches. CDR3 sequence reads: CSSHRGITQYF. The CDR3 nucleotides read TGCAGCTCCCACAGGGGCATTACGCAGTATTTT.

This chain links TRBV27 with TRBJ2-1, with TRBD1 identical over 8 bases. CDR1 is MNHEY and CDR2 is SMNVEV in the germline V gene (reference sequence). The CDR3 is 14 amino acids. V lost 10 bases to trimming and J lost 3 bases; unmatched junction nucleotides: 8. CDR3 sequence: CATSRDRNYNEQFF. CDR3 DNA: TGTGCCACCAGCCGGGACAGGAACTACAATGAGCAGTTCTTC.